The TCR beta chain described here comes from a study of glioma-infiltrating T cells after dendritic cell vaccination. Clones were sequenced by immunoSEQ multiplex PCR, and TCRdb holds only the in-frame ones, with some missing. Here the sample spans approximately 62,000 clones, about 89% being singletons. Germline loops: CDR1 LNHDA, CDR2 SQIVND (reference sequence). There are 15 residues in the CDR3. Trimming took 3 bases from V and 1 from J; bases not matched to a gene: 3. Time point meaning: after dendritic cell vaccination, including at tumor progression/relapse. The TCR sequence derives from a human donor with glioblastoma. Sequences were derived from blood, sampled after dendritic cell vaccination. The chain uses TRBV19 and TRBJ1-1, with TRBD1 matching over 9 bases. The CDR3: CASSILDRGNTEAFF. DNA for the CDR3: TGTGCCAGTAGTATTTTGGACAGGGGGAACACTGAAGCTTTCTTT.